This T cell receptor (beta chain) was captured by sequencing in a study of OX40 agonist ivuxolimab in advanced cancers. Overall study results and limits: Blood T cells, both CD4+ and CD8+, expanded clonally by week 6 at 0.1 to 3.0 mg/kg. People who partly responded at 0.1-3.0 mg/kg had some of the least clonal expansion seen. The investigators did not determine what antigen specificity the expanded peripheral T cells had.

This CDR3 contains 11 residues. Per the germline V gene, CDR1 is SGDLS and CDR2 is YYNGEE. Trimming cost V 4 bases and J 11 bases, with 10 bases left between them. Of note for this clone: Antigen unknown.

Blood was sampled at baseline, cycle 4 day 1, and cycle 7 day 1. TCRdb's table, derived via immunoSEQ multiplex PCR, lists solely in-frame clones and lacks some. The table has around 36,000 clones, 65% to 85% seen once. The chain joins TRBV9 to TRBJ1-3; D remains unclear. This receptor was identified in an adult with an advanced solid tumor such as melanoma, head and neck, liver or kidney cancer. The sequenced sample was CD4+ or CD8+ T cells sorted from blood, obtained in a trial of the OX40 agonist ivuxolimab. CDR3 DNA: TGTGCCAGCAGCAACCCTAAGGCCATATATTTT. This codes for CASSNPKAIYF. The variable domain in full, with the rest retrieved from reference TRBV9 and TRBJ1-3, is DSGVTQTPKHLITATGQRVTLRCSPRSGDLSVYWYQQSLDQGLQFLIQYYNGEERAKGNILERFSAQQFPDLHSELNLSSLELGDSALYFCASSNPKAIYFGEGSWLTVV.